Shown below are 11 T cell receptor beta chains from a single sample sequenced in a study of T cell clonality in common variable immunodeficiency. The data were produced by immunoSEQ multiplex PCR, yet TCRdb's version contains in-frame clones alone and is incomplete. This repertoire holds some 30,000 clones, and none appear only once. The sample taken for sequencing was peripheral blood mononuclear cells. The receptors derive from a person aged 18-70 years in good health.

This clone occurred many times. The read terminates 3 residues ahead of where the CDR3 ends, so the germline J gene completes it. Different DNA sequences within this sample yield the same CDR3. V is TRBV18 and J is TRBJ1-1; TRBD1 is a possible D gene (5 bases). The CDR3 has 13 residues. The V gene lost 6 bases and the J gene lost 1 base, with 9 bases spanning the gap. Germline V gives CDR1 KGHSH, CDR2 LQKENI. The CDR3 DNA, read in part, is TGTGCCAGCTCGCGCGACAGGAACACTGAA. Translation: CASSRDRNTE. The whole CDR3 protein reads CASSRDRNTEAFF.

This clone was detected ten times or more. CDR3 loop: CASGPPTSGSVTDTQYF. CDR3 bases read: TGTGCTAGTGGTCCTCCAACTAGCGGGAGTGTCACAGATACG. V is TRBV12-5 and J is TRBJ2-3; 11 bases match TRBD2. From the germline J gene comes the end of the CDR3, since the read stops 3 residues before it. Losses at the gene ends were 5 bases for V and 2 bases for J; bases not matched to a gene: 9. In germline, CDR1 is LGHNT, CDR2 FRNRAP. This CDR3 is built from 17 residues.

This clone was observed at least ten times. Incomplete CDR3 DNA: TGTGCCAGCAGCTTACAGGGTAACACTGAA. Amino acids: CASSLQGNTE. The whole CDR3 protein reads CASSLQGNTEAFF. The chain recombines TRBV7-3 with TRBJ1-1; weak D call: TRBD1 (5 bases). The observed sequence ends 3 residues before the CDR3 terminus, with the missing tail filled in from the germline J gene. The CDR3 extends over 13 amino acids. Germline V lookup: CDR1 SGHTA, CDR2 FQGTGA. V lost 2 bases and J 2 bases, leaving 6 bases between the germline ends.

This clone was observed a few times. The CDR3 goes on 3 residues after the read ends, and that part is filled in from the germline J gene. This sequence joins TRBV11-2 and TRBJ1-3; 7 bases agree with TRBD1. The CDR3 length is 15 residues. Germline V gene data show CDR1 as SGHAT and CDR2 as FQNNGV. Losses at the gene ends were 6 bases for V and 4 bases for J; bases not matched to a gene: 9. CDR3 DNA (partial): TGTGCCAGCAGGTCGACAGGGTCGTACGGAAACACC. Translation: CASRSTGSYGNT. The whole CDR3 is CASRSTGSYGNTIYF.

This clone has at least ten counts. The read terminates 3 residues ahead of where the CDR3 ends, so the germline J gene completes it. The chain is built from TRBV29-1 and TRBJ1-1, with TRBD1 matching 8 bases. The germline gives CDR1 SQVTM, CDR2 ANQGSEA. The CDR3 runs 14 residues. V lost 8 bases, J lost 0 bases, and 8 bases stayed unmatched. This CDR3 is CSNETGAMNTEAFF. The sequenced part of the CDR3 DNA is TGCAGCAACGAGACAGGGGCCATGAACACTGAA.

At least ten counts were recorded for this clone. From the germline J gene comes the end of the CDR3, since the read stops 3 residues before it. The chain couples TRBV7-9 to TRBJ1-4; the match to TRBD1 covers 7 bases. The CDR3 is 15 residues long. V gave up 5 bases and J gave up 8 bases; unmatched junction bases: 11. Germline loops: CDR1 SEHNR, CDR2 FQNEAQ (reference sequence). The sequenced CDR3 bases are TGTGCCAGCAGCCGACACGCGGCAGGGGGAGAAAAA. Protein: CASSRHAAGGEK. The full CDR3 protein is CASSRHAAGGEKLFF.

This clone was seen a few times. The read finishes 3 residues shy of the CDR3 end, and the germline J gene is used to complete it. The sample has other DNA sequences that encode this CDR3 too. V is TRBV7-6 and J is TRBJ1-1; 8 positions agree with TRBD1. The CDR3 is made up of 18 amino acids. Germline CDR1 SGHVS, CDR2 FNYEAQ. V dropped 3 bases and J dropped 5; count of bases not matched to a gene: 17. The CDR3 sequence is CASSFQVQGATPDTEAFF. The CDR3 bases that were read are TGTGCCAGCAGCTTTCAGGTTCAGGGGGCTACTCCGGATACTGAA.

This clone occurred many times. The CDR3 end is not reached by the read, which stops 3 residues before it; the germline J gene fills it in. This sequence joins TRBV30 and TRBJ1-1, with 10 bases lining up with TRBD1. The germline V gene encodes CDR1 GTSNPN and CDR2 SVGIG (reference sequence). The CDR3 spans 14 residues. The CDR3 sequence is CAWSEETGGREAFF. The sequenced part of the CDR3 DNA is TGTGCCTGGAGTGAGGAGACAGGGGGCAGGGAA.

This clone came up many times. The CDR3 is cut off 3 residues early in the read; its end comes from the germline J gene. V gene TRBV20-1 combines with J gene TRBJ2-2, with D maybe TRBD2 (6 bases). The CDR3 is 14 residues long. Germline V gene sequence: CDR1 DFQATT, CDR2 SNEGSKA (reference sequence). The CDR3 DNA, read in part, is TGCAGTGCTAGACCACCGGGAGCGGCGGAAAAG. The encoded protein is CSARPPGAAEK. From start to end, the CDR3 is CSARPPGAAEKLFF.

This clone was seen ten or more times. The CDR3 end falls 3 residues outside the read, so it is completed with the germline J gene. V and J are TRBV5-1 and TRBJ1-4, with 7 nucleotides matching TRBD1. This CDR3 contains 15 residues. Trimming at V came to 3 bases and at J to 4 bases, leaving 6 bases not matched to a gene. Germline V CDR1 and CDR2: SGHRS, YFSETQ. Incomplete CDR3 DNA: TGCGCCAGCAGCTCGGAGGGGGCCTTTAATGAAAAA. Its translation is CASSSEGAFNEK. The whole CDR3 protein reads CASSSEGAFNEKLFF. Full variable domain (outside the CDR3, taken from reference TRBV5-1 and TRBJ1-4): KAGVTQTPRYLIKTRGQQVTLSCSPISGHRSVSWYQQTPGQGLQFLFEYFSETQRNKGNFPGRFSGRQFSNSRSEMNVSTLELGDSALYLCASSSEGAFNEKLFFGSGTQLSVL.

This clone was seen ten or more times. Sequencing ends 3 residues short of the CDR3 end; the germline J gene provides the rest. The chain uses TRBV14 and TRBJ2-5, with TRBD2 matching 13 bases. The CDR3 contains 19 residues. Germline V CDR1 and CDR2: SGHDN, FVKESK. Trimming removed 4 bases from V and 1 base from J; junction bases left unmatched: 12. CDR3: CASSPSGLAGTRLQETQYF. The sequenced CDR3 bases are TGTGCCAGCAGCCCTTCGGGACTAGCGGGGACCCGCCTCCAAGAGACC.